The 7 T cell receptor beta chains presented below share a single source sample, sequenced in a study of metastatic and nonmetastatic thyroid tumors. Through MiXCR, TCRdb re-clonotyped the PCR reads. The sample has about 7,800 clones; roughly 24% are singletons. Every patient underwent thyroid surgery untreated. Material: adjacent normal tissue. These TCRs come from a female donor with papillary thyroid cancer or a benign thyroid nodule (not recorded which). Some clones in this sample may be carry-over from other donors' samples.

V and J are TRBV7-6 and TRBJ2-3; 9 bases are shared with TRBD2. The CDR3 sequence is 14 residues long. Germline CDR1 reads SGHVS; CDR2 reads FNYEAQ. The junction had 2 bases not matched to a gene; V was cut back by 3 bases and J by 4 bases. The CDR3 sequence is CASSLGLAPDTQYF. Written as DNA, the CDR3 is TGTGCCAGCAGCTTGGGACTAGCCCCAGATACGCAGTATTTT.

This chain connects TRBV3-1 to TRBJ2-7; possible D gene TRBD2, 5 bases. With 3 bases removed from V and 7 bases from J, the gap between germline ends came to 10 bases. This CDR3 spans 12 amino acids. The germline V gene has CDR1 LGHDT and CDR2 YNNKEL (reference sequence). CDR3 loop: CASSQTTGEQYF. The CDR3 DNA reads TGTGCCAGCAGCCAGACTACCGGGGAGCAGTACTTC.

The sample holds a few counts of this clone. The CDR3 loop reads CASSPNSGRVVVDTQYF. DNA of the CDR3: TGCGCCAGCAGCCCAAATAGCGGGAGGGTGGTTGTGGATACGCAGTATTTT. The chain combines TRBV5-1 with TRBJ2-3; 11 nucleotides align to TRBD2. Germline CDR1 and CDR2: SGHRS and YFSETQ. Losses at the gene ends were 4 bases for V and 6 bases for J; bases not matched to a gene: 13. This CDR3 has 17 residues. Full variable domain (outside the CDR3, taken from reference TRBV5-1 and TRBJ2-3): KAGVTQTPRYLIKTRGQQVTLSCSPISGHRSVSWYQQTPGQGLQFLFEYFSETQRNKGNFPGRFSGRQFSNSRSEMNVSTLELGDSALYLCASSPNSGRVVVDTQYFGPGTRLTVL.

This chain joins TRBV7-6 and TRBJ2-2; 7 bases are shared with TRBD2. V dropped 1 base and J dropped 6; count of bases not matched to a gene: 5. This CDR3 region has 15 residues. CDR1 SGHVS and CDR2 FNYEAQ come from the germline V gene. CDR3 loop: CASSLGVAGAGELFF. CDR3 sequence (DNA): TGTGCCAGCAGCTTAGGAGTGGCGGGGGCCGGGGAGCTGTTTTTT. Drawing the rest from reference TRBV7-6 and TRBJ2-2, the complete variable domain is GAGVSQSPRYKVTKRGQDVALRCDPISGHVSLYWYRQALGQGPEFLTYFNYEAQQDKSGLPNDRFSAERPEGSISTLTIQRTEQRDSAMYRCASSLGVAGAGELFFGEGSRLTVL.

This sequence joins TRBV20-1 and TRBJ1-2; the D is unclear. V lost 5 bases to trimming and J lost 8 bases, with 15 bases between them. Looked up from germline, CDR1 is DFQATT and CDR2 is SNEGSKA (reference sequence). This CDR3 is 12 amino acids long. CDR3 nucleotide sequence: TGCAGTGCTTATGTCCGGTTGGGGGGCTACACCTTC. Translation: CSAYVRLGGYTF.

The rearrangement links TRBV20-1 to TRBJ2-5, with TRBD2 matching 11 bases. This CDR3 has 14 amino acids. Germline loops: CDR1 DFQATT, CDR2 SNEGSKA (reference sequence). V trimming: 7 bases; J trimming: 5 bases; junction bases outside the gene matches: 9. The CDR3, as DNA: TGCAGTGTTTTAGCGGGAGGGCCTGGTGAGACCCAGTACTTC. Translating it yields CSVLAGGPGETQYF.

The chain carries TRBV20-1 and TRBJ1-6; D unclear. CDR3 length equals 17 residues. CDR1 and CDR2 from the germline V gene are DFQATT and SNEGSKA (reference sequence). The ends were cut back, 0 bases at V and 7 bases at J, with 19 bases in the middle. Written as DNA, the CDR3 is TGCAGTGCTAGAGATCCGGTCGGCACCGGTCCGAATTCACCCCTCCACTTT. This gives the protein CSARDPVGTGPNSPLHF.